This is a list of T cell receptor beta chains from one sample in a study of T cells in tuberculosis. Profiling relied on immunoSEQ multiplex PCR, and the TCRdb table lists in-frame clones only, not all of them. Seen here are around 29,000 clones, 93% observed once, and the top ten hold over 4%. The sample taken for sequencing was PBMCs. The receptors come from a donor aged 10 to 29 with latent tuberculosis or without tuberculosis infection. Both conserved end residues are trimmed from each CDR3. A D gene is named only where the DNA matches it firmly.

TRBV4-3	TRBJ2-3	.	ASSQDREDTQY
TRBV5-6	TRBJ1-2	.	ASSLLRGYT
TRBV5-4	TRBJ2-7	TRBD2	ASSPPHGVASGINEQY
TRBV6-1	TRBJ2-1	.	ASSEAGLGGISYNEQF
TRBV25-1	TRBJ2-1	.	ASSELSSVRHEQF
TRBV6-1	TRBJ1-2	TRBD1	ASRSGQSYGYT
TRBV2	TRBJ1-4	.	ASRSRRAEKLF
TRBV13	TRBJ1-5	.	ASSLAQSNQPQH
TRBV7-8	TRBJ1-1	.	ASSLDGYTEAF
TRBV7-9	TRBJ1-4	TRBD1	ASSLAGGGGGEKLF
TRBV6-4	TRBJ2-7	.	ASSVTAAQYEQY
TRBV5-1	TRBJ2-4	.	ASVDYFQY